This T cell receptor (beta chain) appears in the sequencing data of a study of blood T cells in healthy people across ages. Whole-study context: Template switching caught about one barcoded beta molecule for each two T cells.

The study drew donors from healthy Caucasian individuals in Russia aged roughly 6 to 100. This clonotype was seen a handful of times. Germline assignment: CDR1 SQVTM and CDR2 ANQGSEA. The CDR3 length is 14 residues. V was cut by 2 bases and J by 4 bases, with 11 bases left in between. It was with a sample-barcoded 5' primer and a J-beta primer mix that a second PCR of roughly 6 to 11 cycles was run. Tags on each cDNA molecule came from a template-switch adaptor with 12 random nucleotides. MiXCR was run by TCRdb on the 5' RACE reads, yielding one entry per CDR3 protein. This sample has 700,000 to 1,000,000 distinct CDR3 sequences, with approximately 48% found just once.

The V and J genes are TRBV29-1 and TRBJ2-2; D not certain. Sequenced input: blood. This clonotype was sampled from a man in his sixties in good health. The CDR3 DNA reads TGCAGCGTTGAACTAGGGTCCGGCACCGGGGAGCTGTTTTTT. It codes for CSVELGSGTGELFF.